Described below is a single TCR beta chain sequence and its context. Antigen unknown. This entry belongs to a study of blood T cells in healthy people across ages. The study, taken as a whole, reports: A strong correlation between TCR beta diversity and naive T cell percentage was seen.

The length of the CDR3 is 16 residues. Trimming took 1 base from V and 3 from J, leaving 16 bases between them. The germline CDR1 and CDR2 sequences are SGHVS and FQNEAQ. The authors ran a second PCR of about 7 to 11 cycles using a sample-barcoded 5' primer and a J-beta primer mix. A minimum of 2.5 million CDR3-containing paired-end reads was obtained for each sample. Using its own MiXCR run on the 5' RACE reads, TCRdb lists one record per CDR3 protein. The sample lists some 1.5 million distinct CDR3 sequences; less than 45% were seen once. The clonotype comes from a woman in her late teens or twenties in good health. The sample consisted of blood. The chain couples TRBV7-8 to TRBJ2-7; tentative D call: TRBD2 (5 bases). This CDR3 reads CASSLGGAASVYEQYF. CDR3 DNA: TGTGCCAGCAGCTTAGGCGGAGCGGCCTCCGTCTACGAGCAGTACTTC.